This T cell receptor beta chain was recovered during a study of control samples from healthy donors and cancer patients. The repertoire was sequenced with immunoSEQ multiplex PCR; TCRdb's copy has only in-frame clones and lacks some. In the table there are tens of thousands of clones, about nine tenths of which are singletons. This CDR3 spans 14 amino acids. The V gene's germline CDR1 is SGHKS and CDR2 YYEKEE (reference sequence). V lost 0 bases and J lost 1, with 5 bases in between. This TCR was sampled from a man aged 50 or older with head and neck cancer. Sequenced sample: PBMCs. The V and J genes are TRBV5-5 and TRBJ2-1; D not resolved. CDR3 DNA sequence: TGTGCCAGCAGCTTGGCCTTGTCCTACAATGAGCAGTTCTTC. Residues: CASSLALSYNEQFF.